A single sample is the source of the 4 T cell receptor beta chains below, sequenced in a study of cytomegalovirus exposure and HLA in healthy donors. PCR involved 60 Vbeta and 13 Jbeta primers. Libraries were prepared by immunoSEQ multiplex PCR; TCRdb keeps only in-frame clonotypes and omits some of them. The table has 95,000 to 110,000 clones, around three quarters seen once; the top ten hold 10%. The sample comprised PBMCs. Receptors were obtained from a woman aged 18-29 years in good health and CMV-seropositive.

The chain has TRBV6-5 and TRBJ1-1; D not certain. V lost 0 bases and J lost 1, with 9 bases in between. CDR1 and CDR2 from the germline V gene are MNHEY and SVGAGI. The CDR3 runs to 15 residues. In DNA, the CDR3 is TGTGCCAGCAGTTACTCGCGGATTGGGAACACTGAAGCTTTCTTT. Translation gives CASSYSRIGNTEAFF.

The chain joins TRBV5-6 to TRBJ1-1, with D unresolved. Germline lookup yields CDR1 SGHDT and CDR2 YYEEEE. V shed 7 bases and J shed 5 bases, with 9 bases lying between them. The CDR3 contains 11 residues. The CDR3 nucleotides read TGTGCCAGCGGCCCTTTAACTGAAGCTTTCTTT. It encodes CASGPLTEAFF.

The chain uses TRBV9 and TRBJ2-5; D remains unclear. This CDR3 comprises 14 residues. The germline V gene has CDR1 SGDLS and CDR2 YYNGEE. Trimming pared 0 bases from V and 2 bases from J, leaving 8 bases between. The CDR3 loop is CASSVVAEQETQYF. In nucleotides, the CDR3 is TGTGCCAGCAGCGTAGTTGCGGAGCAAGAGACCCAGTACTTC.

The chain links TRBV27 to TRBJ1-6; 11 nucleotides align to TRBD1. V lost 6 bases to trimming and J lost 5 bases; unmatched junction nucleotides: 6. Germline values: CDR1 MNHEY, CDR2 SMNVEV (reference sequence). The CDR3 runs to 16 residues. CDR3 sequence: CASRRGQGANNSPLHF. The CDR3 nucleotides are TGTGCCAGCAGACGTGGACAGGGGGCGAATAATTCACCCCTCCACTTT.